This entry lists 22 T cell receptor beta chains sequenced from one sample in a study of blood T cell repertoires in COVID-19. Produced via immunoSEQ multiplex PCR; TCRdb's table is partial and in-frame only. The table records 400,000 to 550,000 clones, more than 85% of them present only once. Sequenced: peripheral blood. Every receptor here comes from a woman aged 25-40 years with acute or convalescent COVID-19.

The CDR3 DNA sequence: TGTGCCAGCAGTCCCTCCCTTCTAGGTGGAAACACCATATATTTT. Its translation is CASSPSLLGGNTIYF. The chain employs TRBV6-1 and TRBJ1-3; D gene ambiguous. CDR3 length: 15 amino acids. V was trimmed by 5 bases and J by 3 bases, leaving 14 bases between them. Germline V gene lookup returns CDR1 MNHNS and CDR2 SASEGT.

The gene calls are TRBV11-1 and TRBJ2-1, with 8 bases aligning to TRBD2. The CDR3 contains 16 residues. V gave up 5 bases and J gave up 9 bases; unmatched junction bases: 15. The germline CDR1 and CDR2 sequences are SGHAT and FQDESV (reference sequence). The CDR3 DNA reads as TGTGCCAGCAGCGCAGCCCCGGGACTAGGCGGTCGTGAGCAGTTCTTC. Protein product: CASSAAPGLGGREQFF.

V is TRBV5-1 and J is TRBJ2-7; 11 bases are a match to TRBD2. The CDR3 contains 14 residues. The junction had 3 bases not matched to a gene; V was cut back by 4 bases and J by 3 bases. Germline CDR1 reads SGHRS; CDR2 reads YFSETQ. CDR3 sequence (DNA): TGCGCCAGCAGCGGGGGGACTAGCGGCTACGAGCAGTACTTC. Amino acids: CASSGGTSGYEQYF. The full variable domain, with the rest looked up from reference TRBV5-1 and TRBJ2-7, is KAGVTQTPRYLIKTRGQQVTLSCSPISGHRSVSWYQQTPGQGLQFLFEYFSETQRNKGNFPGRFSGRQFSNSRSEMNVSTLELGDSALYLCASSGGTSGYEQYFGPGTRLTVT.

The chain is built from TRBV19 and TRBJ1-1; D perhaps matches TRBD1 (5 bases). Germline V CDR1 and CDR2: LNHDA, SQIVND (reference sequence). V was trimmed by 7 bases and J by 4 bases, leaving 10 bases between them. The CDR3 spans 12 residues. CDR3 bases: TGTGCCAGTAAGTGGGGCGGCACTGAAGCTTTCTTT. It specifies CASKWGGTEAFF.

This clone came up once. The chain uses TRBV23-1 and TRBJ2-1; D remains unclear. TRBV23-1 is designated an ORF whose function remains uncertain. This CDR3 is 11 amino acids long. Deletions cut 7 bases from V and 6 bases from J, with 7 bases between. The CDR3 here is CASTSFNEQFF. Here the CDR3 DNA reads TGCGCCAGCACCTCTTTCAATGAGCAGTTCTTC.

The J gene is TRBJ2-1, the V gene TRBV21-1; the table's TRBD2 call for D was not verified on the DNA. TRBV21-1 is flagged as a pseudogene. CDR3 size: 16 residues. The CDR3 DNA reads TGTGCCAGCCGCAGGACTAGCGCGAAATCCTACAATGAGCAGTTCTTC. Encoded protein: CASRRTSAKSYNEQFF.

This chain links TRBV5-6 with TRBJ2-7; D gene ambiguous. CDR3 length: 15 residues. V dropped 1 base and J dropped 3 bases, with 14 bases sitting between them. Per the germline V gene, CDR1 is SGHDT and CDR2 is YYEEEE. CDR3 in DNA: TGTGCCAGCAGCTTGCAACAGCCCGCCTTCTACGAGCAGTACTTC. It codes for CASSLQQPAFYEQYF. Drawing the rest from reference TRBV5-6 and TRBJ2-7, the complete variable domain is DAGVTQSPTHLIKTRGQQVTLRCSPKSGHDTVSWYQQALGQGPQFIFQYYEEEERQRGNFPDRFSGHQFPNYSSELNVNALLLGDSALYLCASSLQQPAFYEQYFGPGTRLTVT.

The gene calls are TRBV5-4 and TRBJ1-5; D is possibly TRBD1 (5 bases). Germline-derived CDR1 and CDR2 are SGHNT and YYREEE (reference sequence). The CDR3 loop spans 12 amino acids. Trimming cost V 4 bases and J 8 bases, with 10 bases left between them. The DNA for the CDR3 is TGTGCCAGCAGCCGCGGGGGGGAGCCCCAGCATTTT. Its translation is CASSRGGEPQHF.

For the CDR3, the DNA is TGCGCCAGCAGCTTGGCCCCGGGACAGGGATTACAAGAGACCCAGTACTTC. Amino acids: CASSLAPGQGLQETQYF. The rearrangement links TRBV5-1 to TRBJ2-5, with 9 bases matching TRBD1. The CDR3 loop spans 17 amino acids. CDR1 is SGHRS and CDR2 is YFSETQ in the germline V gene. With 0 bases clipped from V and 2 bases from J, the junction kept 8 bases outside the gene matches.

The gene calls are TRBV18 and TRBJ2-5; 10 nucleotides line up with TRBD1. Germline CDR1 and CDR2: KGHSH and LQKENI. The CDR3 has 14 residues. Trimming cost V 8 bases and J 5 bases; bases outside gene matches: 8. The CDR3 DNA sequence: TGTGCCAGCGCCCCCGGGACAGGGGTCGAGACCCAGTACTTC. Amino acids: CASAPGTGVETQYF. Full variable domain (remainder filled in from reference TRBV18 and TRBJ2-5): NAGVMQNPRHLVRRRGQEARLRCSPMKGHSHVYWYRQLPEEGLKFMVYLQKENIIDESGMPKERFSAEFPKEGPSILRIQQVVRGDSAAYFCASAPGTGVETQYFGPGTRLLVL.

The chain couples TRBV6-5 to TRBJ2-1; 15 positions agree with TRBD2. V gave up 6 bases and J gave up 9 bases; unmatched junction bases: 6. Germline V CDR1 and CDR2: MNHEY, SVGAGI. The CDR3 consists of 15 residues. CDR3 loop: CASSRGLAGGREQFF. As DNA, the CDR3 is TGTGCCAGCAGCCGAGGACTAGCGGGGGGGCGTGAGCAGTTCTTC.

The gene calls are TRBV6-5 and TRBJ2-3; TRBD1 might be the D (5 bases). Germline CDR1 reads MNHEY; CDR2 reads SVGAGI. V lost 6 bases and J lost 0, with 13 bases in between. This CDR3 spans 15 amino acids. CDR3 DNA sequence: TGTGCCAGCAGCAAAACAGGCACGAGCACAGATACGCAGTATTTT. It codes for CASSKTGTSTDTQYF.

The gene calls are TRBV5-6 and TRBJ2-1; 10 bases align to TRBD2. V shed 4 bases, J shed 7 bases, and the junction held 11 bases outside the gene matches. The CDR3 is 16 amino acids. Germline CDR1 and CDR2: SGHDT and YYEEEE. The CDR3 here is CASSLKSSGGRNEQFF. CDR3 DNA: TGTGCCAGCAGCCTCAAATCTAGCGGGGGAAGGAATGAGCAGTTCTTC.

This clone has more than one count but fewer than ten. The chain joins TRBV20-1 to TRBJ1-1; D perhaps matches TRBD1 (6 bases). Per the germline V gene, CDR1 is DFQATT and CDR2 is SNEGSKA (reference sequence). The CDR3 has 11 amino acids. V was shortened by 7 bases and J by 11 bases, with 17 bases between the two germline ends. DNA for the CDR3: TGCAGTGGCCTGGGTGGGGGCTGGGCTTTCTTT. Residues: CSGLGGGWAFF.

V usage is TRBV5-5 and J usage is TRBJ2-2, with TRBD1 matching over 9 bases. Germline loops: CDR1 SGHKS, CDR2 YYEKEE (reference sequence). J lost 5 bases, V lost 4 bases, and 9 bases had no gene match. CDR3 size: 16 residues. CDR3 nucleotides: TGTGCCAGCAGCATTATACAGGGGGCGCTTACCGGGGAGCTGTTTTTT. Protein: CASSIIQGALTGELFF.

The J gene is TRBJ1-6, the V gene TRBV6-4, with 7 nucleotides matching TRBD1. V dropped 6 bases and J dropped 5; count of bases not matched to a gene: 4. Germline CDR1 and CDR2: MRHNA and SNTAGT. CDR3 length: 14 residues. CDR3: CASRGQPDNSPLHF. In nucleotides, the CDR3 is TGTGCCAGCAGGGGACAGCCGGATAATTCACCCCTCCACTTT.

The chain links TRBV2 to TRBJ2-5, with a possible D match to TRBD1 (6 bases). Deletions cut 6 bases from V and 5 bases from J, with 10 bases between. Germline CDR1 SNHLY, CDR2 FYNNEI. This CDR3 is 12 amino acids long. The CDR3: CASSWGRETQYF. As DNA, the CDR3 is TGTGCCAGCAGCTGGGGGCGCGAGACCCAGTACTTC.

This chain joins TRBV19 and TRBJ1-3, with 10 nucleotides matching TRBD1. The CDR3 is made up of 17 amino acids. V dropped 5 bases and J dropped 0; count of bases not matched to a gene: 7. Germline V gene sequence: CDR1 LNHDA, CDR2 SQIVND (reference sequence). The CDR3 DNA follows: TGTGCCAGTAGTTCGGGACAGGGGAGGACCTCTGGAAACACCATATATTTT. The encoded protein is CASSSGQGRTSGNTIYF.

The genes are TRBV18 and TRBJ1-1; D perhaps matches TRBD1 (5 bases). The CDR3 has 15 amino acids. Germline values: CDR1 KGHSH, CDR2 LQKENI. V was shortened by 3 bases and J by 1 base, with 12 bases between the two germline ends. The CDR3 DNA is TGTGCCAGCTCACCCGGAGGGGTCCGGAACACTGAAGCTTTCTTT. As protein: CASSPGGVRNTEAFF.

The chain combines TRBV11-2 with TRBJ2-5, with D maybe TRBD1 (6 bases). Trimming cost V 5 bases and J 1 base, with 11 bases left between them. CDR1 and CDR2 from the germline V gene are SGHAT and FQNNGV. This CDR3 region has 14 residues. CDR3: CASSAGQPQETQYF. The CDR3 bases are TGTGCCAGCAGCGCAGGACAGCCCCAAGAGACCCAGTACTTC. Drawing the rest from reference TRBV11-2 and TRBJ2-5, the complete variable domain is EAGVAQSPRYKIIEKRQSVAFWCNPISGHATLYWYQQILGQGPKLLIQFQNNGVVDDSQLPKDRFSAERLKGVDSTLKIQPAKLEDSAVYLCASSAGQPQETQYFGPGTRLLVL.

About this clone: One junction end disagrees with the germline gene, perhaps due to a read error. J is TRBJ1-2 and V is TRBV5-4, with 7 bases identical to TRBD1. This CDR3 comprises 14 residues. The germline V gene has CDR1 SGHNT and CDR2 YYREEE (reference sequence). CDR3 sequence: CASSLGAGGYGYTF. In nucleotides, the CDR3 is TGTGCCAGCAGTTTGGGAGCAGGGGGCTATGGCTACACCTTC.

The V call is TRBV18, the J call TRBJ1-3, with D hard to call. The CDR3 totals 15 residues. Germline loops: CDR1 KGHSH, CDR2 LQKENI. The ends were cut back, 5 bases at V and 5 bases at J, with 16 bases in the middle. The CDR3 spells CASSDTEGPRNTIYF. As DNA, the CDR3 is TGTGCCAGCTCAGATACCGAGGGTCCTAGAAACACCATATATTTT.